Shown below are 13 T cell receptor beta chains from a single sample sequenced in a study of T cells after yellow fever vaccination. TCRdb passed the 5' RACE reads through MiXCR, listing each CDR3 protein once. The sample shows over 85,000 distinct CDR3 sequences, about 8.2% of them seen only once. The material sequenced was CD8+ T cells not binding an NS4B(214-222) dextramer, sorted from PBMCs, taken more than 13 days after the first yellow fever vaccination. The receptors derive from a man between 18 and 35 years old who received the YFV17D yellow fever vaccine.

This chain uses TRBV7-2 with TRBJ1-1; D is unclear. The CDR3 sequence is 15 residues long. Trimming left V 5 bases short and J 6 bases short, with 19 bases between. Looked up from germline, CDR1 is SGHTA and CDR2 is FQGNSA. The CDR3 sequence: CASSTAPGTHPEAFF. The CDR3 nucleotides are TGTGCCAGCAGCACCGCCCCGGGTACCCATCCTGAAGCTTTCTTT.

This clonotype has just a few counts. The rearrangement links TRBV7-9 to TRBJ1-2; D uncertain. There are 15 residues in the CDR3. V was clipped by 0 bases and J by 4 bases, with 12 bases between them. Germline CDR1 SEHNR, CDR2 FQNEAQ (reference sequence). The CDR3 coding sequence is TGTGCCAGCAGCTTAGCGCTGAATGGCGCCTATGGCTACACCTTC. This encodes CASSLALNGAYGYTF. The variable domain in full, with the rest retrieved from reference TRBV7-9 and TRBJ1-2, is DTGVSQNPRHKITKRGQNVTFRCDPISEHNRLYWYRQTLGQGPEFLTYFQNEAQLEKSRLLSDRFSAERPKGSFSTLEIQRTEQGDSAMYLCASSLALNGAYGYTFGSGTRLTVV.

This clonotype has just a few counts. CDR3 loop: CAIRERTEGSVNTIYF. The CDR3 nucleotides are TGTGCCATCAGAGAGAGGACGGAAGGAAGCGTAAACACCATATATTTT. This chain links TRBV10-3 with TRBJ1-3, with D unclear. CDR1 and CDR2 from the germline V gene are ENHRY and SYGVKD. Deletions cut 6 bases from V and 6 bases from J, with 21 bases between. This CDR3 region has 16 residues.

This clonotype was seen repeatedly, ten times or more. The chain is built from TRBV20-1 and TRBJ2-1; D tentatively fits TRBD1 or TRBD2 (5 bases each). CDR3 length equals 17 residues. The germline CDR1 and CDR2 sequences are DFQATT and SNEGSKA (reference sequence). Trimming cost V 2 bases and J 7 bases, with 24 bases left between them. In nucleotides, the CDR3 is TGCAGTGCTAGATATGGGGGTGGTTACCTAAACTATAATGAGCAGTTCTTC. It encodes CSARYGGGYLNYNEQFF.

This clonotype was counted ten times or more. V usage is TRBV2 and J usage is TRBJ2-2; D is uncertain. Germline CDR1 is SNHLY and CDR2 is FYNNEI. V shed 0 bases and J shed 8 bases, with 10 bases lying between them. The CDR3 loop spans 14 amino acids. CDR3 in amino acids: CASSEADSRGELFF. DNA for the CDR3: TGTGCCAGCAGTGAAGCCGACTCCCGGGGGGAGCTGTTTTTT.

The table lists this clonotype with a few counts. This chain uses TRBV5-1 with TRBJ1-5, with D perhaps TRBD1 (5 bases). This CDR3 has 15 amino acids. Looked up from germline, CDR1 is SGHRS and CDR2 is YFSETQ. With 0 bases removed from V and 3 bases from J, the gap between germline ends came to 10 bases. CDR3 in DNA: TGCGCCAGCAGCTTGGTCACAGGACTCAATCAGCCCCAGCATTTT. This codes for CASSLVTGLNQPQHF.

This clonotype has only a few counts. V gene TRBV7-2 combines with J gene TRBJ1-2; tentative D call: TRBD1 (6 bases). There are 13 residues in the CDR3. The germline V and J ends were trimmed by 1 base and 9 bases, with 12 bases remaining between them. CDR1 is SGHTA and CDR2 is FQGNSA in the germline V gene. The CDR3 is CASSLGGRGSYTF. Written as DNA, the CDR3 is TGTGCCAGCAGCTTAGGGGGCAGGGGCAGCTACACCTTC.

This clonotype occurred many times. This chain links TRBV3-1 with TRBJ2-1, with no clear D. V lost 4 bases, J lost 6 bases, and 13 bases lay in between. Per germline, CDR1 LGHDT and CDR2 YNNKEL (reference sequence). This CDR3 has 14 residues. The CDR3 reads CASSRLNMFNEQFF. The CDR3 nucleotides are TGTGCCAGCAGCCGCCTAAACATGTTCAATGAGCAGTTCTTC.

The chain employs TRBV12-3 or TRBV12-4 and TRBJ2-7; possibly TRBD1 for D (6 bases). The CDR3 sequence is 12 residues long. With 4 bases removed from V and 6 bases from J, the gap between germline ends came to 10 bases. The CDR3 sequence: CASSSTGFEQYV. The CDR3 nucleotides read TGTGCCAGCAGTTCCACAGGGTTCGAGCAGTACGTC.

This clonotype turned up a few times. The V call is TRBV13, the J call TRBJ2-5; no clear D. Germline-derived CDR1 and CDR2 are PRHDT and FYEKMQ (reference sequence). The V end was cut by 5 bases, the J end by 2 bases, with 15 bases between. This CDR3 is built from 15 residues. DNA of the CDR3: TGTGCCAGCAGCGAATTCGGACGGAGACAAGAGACCCAGTACTTC. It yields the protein CASSEFGRRQETQYF. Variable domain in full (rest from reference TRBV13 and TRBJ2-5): AAGVIQSPRHLIKEKRETATLKCYPIPRHDTVYWYQQGPGQDPQFLISFYEKMQSDKGSIPDRFSAQQFSDYHSELNMSSLELGDSALYFCASSEFGRRQETQYFGPGTRLLVL.

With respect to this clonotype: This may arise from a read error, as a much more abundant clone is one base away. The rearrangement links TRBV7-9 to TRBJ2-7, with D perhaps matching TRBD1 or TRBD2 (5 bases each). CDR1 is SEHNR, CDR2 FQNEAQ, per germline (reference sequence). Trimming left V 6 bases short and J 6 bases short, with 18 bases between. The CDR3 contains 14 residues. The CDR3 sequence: CASRTRGALAEQYF. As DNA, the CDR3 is TGTGCCAGCAGAACACGAGGGGCGCTTGCCGAGCAGTACTTC.

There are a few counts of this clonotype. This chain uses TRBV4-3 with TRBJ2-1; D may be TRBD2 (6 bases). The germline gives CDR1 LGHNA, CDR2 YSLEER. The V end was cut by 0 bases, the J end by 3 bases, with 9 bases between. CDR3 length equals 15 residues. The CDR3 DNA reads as TGCGCCAGCAGCCAAGAGCGGGGCAACTACAATGAGCAGTTCTTC. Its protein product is CASSQERGNYNEQFF.

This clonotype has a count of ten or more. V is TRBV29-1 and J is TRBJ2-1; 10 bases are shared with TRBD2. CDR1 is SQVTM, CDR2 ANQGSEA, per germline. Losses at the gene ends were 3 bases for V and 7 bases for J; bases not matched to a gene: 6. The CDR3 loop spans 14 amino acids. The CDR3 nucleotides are TGCAGCGTTGAGATGGGACTAGCGTTGAATGAGCAGTTCTTC. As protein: CSVEMGLALNEQFF.